These T cell receptor beta chains were read from a single sample in a study of cytomegalovirus exposure and HLA in healthy donors. Sequencing used immunoSEQ multiplex PCR; TCRdb keeps in-frame clones, though not all of them. Of over 150,000 clones detected, 55% to 70% appear once; the ten largest clones hold about 2.5%. Sequences were obtained from PBMCs. These receptors were collected from a middle-aged woman in good health and CMV-seropositive. Both conserved end residues are part of each CDR3. The D gene is left open where the match is weak.

v_call	j_call	d_call	cdr3_aa
TRBV2	TRBJ2-3	-	CASLEAHSTDTQYF
TRBV27	TRBJ2-1	TRBD1	CASSLRDRVGYNEQFF
TRBV18	TRBJ2-1	TRBD1	CASSPLGQDFNEQFF
TRBV2	TRBJ1-3	TRBD1	CASSERAGGVNTIYF
TRBV7-9	TRBJ2-3	-	CASSNDAGIRGTDTQYF
TRBV4-1	TRBJ2-2	-	CASSHPDTARGELFF
TRBV5-1	TRBJ1-2	TRBD1	CASSLGDSNYGYTF
TRBV6-1	TRBJ1-1	TRBD1	CASSSWTGVNTEAFF
TRBV19	TRBJ2-1	-	CASKEGRVYNEQFF
TRBV2	TRBJ1-1	-	CASALQGMNTEAFF
TRBV6-1	TRBJ1-5	-	CASSYAGDQPQHF
TRBV2	TRBJ2-3	-	CASRSTDTQYF
TRBV7-9	TRBJ2-7	-	CSSSLLGYEQYF
TRBV10-3	TRBJ2-1	-	CAISEEVAESYEQFF
TRBV28	TRBJ2-7	TRBD2	CASSSGGGPIYEQYF
TRBV2	TRBJ2-2	-	CASSEWETNTGELFF
TRBV25-1	TRBJ2-3	-	CASSGLGQSTDTQYF
TRBV7-8	TRBJ2-2	TRBD2	CASSLASGVNTGELFF
TRBV5-6	TRBJ2-1	-	CASTQGGGEQFF
TRBV7-9	TRBJ2-1	-	CASSLASQYNEQFF
TRBV4-3	TRBJ1-2	TRBD1	CASSRTGGSNYGYTF
TRBV10-3	TRBJ1-2	TRBD1	CAISGGQGASYGYTF
TRBV28	TRBJ2-1	TRBD2	CASSFTLRGLVNNEQFF
TRBV28	-	TRBD2	CASNRAGGPDEQYF